These 2 T cell receptor beta chains originate from one sample sequenced in a study of blood T cell repertoires in COVID-19. Using immunoSEQ multiplex PCR, the repertoire was profiled, and TCRdb retains in-frame clones only, with some absent. In the table there are about 150,000 clones, 84% of which are singletons. The material sequenced was PBMCs or T cells enriched from blood (not recorded which). The receptors shown here come from a woman in her 50s with acute COVID-19.

This sequence joins TRBV27 and TRBJ2-7, with TRBD2 matching 10 bases. The CDR3 has 17 residues. With 5 bases clipped from V and 0 bases from J, the junction kept 10 bases outside the gene matches. CDR1 and CDR2 (germline): MNHEY, SMNVEV (reference sequence). The CDR3 reads CASSPNQLAGSSYEQYF. The CDR3 DNA sequence: TGTGCCAGCAGTCCAAATCAACTAGCGGGAAGCTCCTACGAGCAGTACTTC.

The chain is built from TRBV21-1 and TRBJ2-1; TRBD2 is the table's D call, not checked against the DNA. TRBV21-1 is a known pseudogene. CDR3 length: 20 amino acids. CDR3 sequence: CASRYNPGEQRETRDNEQFF. CDR3 sequence (DNA): TGTGCCAGCAGATATAACCCAGGGGAGCAGCGGGAGACTAGAGACAATGAGCAGTTCTTC.